Presented here are 30 T cell receptor beta chains from one specimen sequenced in a study of cytomegalovirus exposure and HLA in healthy donors. PCR employed 60 Vbeta and 13 Jbeta primers. Profiling relied on immunoSEQ multiplex PCR, and the TCRdb table lists in-frame clones only, not all of them. The sample has roughly 100,000 clones, roughly 70% seen once; the top ten hold 2.5% to 3%. Sequencing was done on a sample of PBMCs. These receptors all come from a male donor in good health and CMV-seropositive.

The rearrangement uses TRBV6-1 and TRBJ1-6, with 7 bases identical to TRBD1. The junction had 2 bases not matched to a gene; V was cut back by 5 bases and J by 4 bases. The CDR3 extends over 14 amino acids. Germline loops: CDR1 MNHNS, CDR2 SASEGT. CDR3 nucleotides: TGTGCCAGCAGTCCACAGGGGTATAATTCACCCCTCCACTTT. Amino acids: CASSPQGYNSPLHF.

The gene calls are TRBV5-6 and TRBJ2-7; 11 nucleotides agree with TRBD2. V was pared by 1 base and J by 6 bases, with 3 bases of the junction left unmatched. From germline, CDR1 is SGHDT and CDR2 YYEEEE. The CDR3 loop spans 14 amino acids. The CDR3 is CASSLRTSGCEQYF. CDR3 sequence (DNA): TGTGCCAGCAGCTTGCGGACTAGCGGGTGCGAGCAGTACTTC.

The gene calls are TRBV7-9 and TRBJ2-7, with 8 bases lining up with TRBD2. The CDR3 totals 15 residues. CDR1 is SEHNR and CDR2 is FQNEAQ in the germline V gene (reference sequence). J was trimmed by 6 bases and V by 5 bases; bases with no gene match: 12. CDR3 sequence: CASSPRGGAGSEQYF. For the CDR3, the DNA is TGTGCCAGCAGCCCACGGGGGGGGGCGGGAAGCGAGCAGTACTTC.

This clone was observed a single time. The chain combines TRBV6-5 with TRBJ2-7, with D maybe TRBD1 (5 bases). Trimming cost V 0 bases and J 6 bases, with 12 bases left between them. CDR1 and CDR2 (germline): MNHEY, SVGAGI. The CDR3 length is 14 residues. CDR3 residues: CASSYSRGSAEQYF. The DNA for the CDR3 is TGTGCCAGCAGTTACTCAAGGGGCAGCGCCGAGCAGTACTTC.

V is TRBV19 and J is TRBJ1-1, with D maybe TRBD1 (5 bases). The germline CDR1 and CDR2 sequences are LNHDA and SQIVND (reference sequence). The CDR3 is made up of 12 amino acids. Trimming stripped 2 bases from V and 7 bases from J, with 8 bases between. The CDR3 bases are TGTGCCAGTAGTATATGGGGGGATGAAGCTTTCTTT. It is translated as CASSIWGDEAFF.

This clone was counted only a few times. V and J are TRBV7-3 and TRBJ2-6; the match to TRBD1 covers 7 bases. The CDR3 has 16 amino acids. V lost 5 bases to trimming and J lost 2 bases; unmatched junction nucleotides: 6. Germline assignment: CDR1 SGHTA and CDR2 FQGTGA. CDR3: CASSPRDSPGANVLTF. CDR3 sequence (DNA): TGTGCCAGCAGCCCAAGGGACAGTCCTGGGGCCAACGTCCTGACTTTC.

This chain links TRBV5-1 with TRBJ2-7; 8 bases line up with TRBD2. CDR3 length: 14 residues. Germline values: CDR1 SGHRS, CDR2 YFSETQ. The J segment lost 5 bases and the V segment lost 1 base, leaving 5 bases of the junction unmatched. The CDR3 sequence: CASSLRTSNDEQYF. CDR3 DNA: TGCGCCAGCAGCTTGCGGACTAGCAACGACGAGCAGTACTTC.

This clone showed up just once. The rearrangement uses TRBV29-1 and TRBJ2-3; D may be TRBD2 (6 bases). The germline gives CDR1 SQVTM, CDR2 ANQGSEA. The CDR3 is made up of 13 amino acids. V was clipped by 4 bases and J by 0 bases, with 8 bases between them. CDR3 in DNA: TGCAGCGTTGCTGGGGGGAGCACAGATACGCAGTATTTT. This encodes CSVAGGSTDTQYF.

The rearrangement uses TRBV29-1 and TRBJ1-1; 9 bases map to TRBD1. Germline CDR1 SQVTM, CDR2 ANQGSEA. This CDR3 has 15 residues. The V and J ends lost 0 bases and 4 bases, in that order; junction bases with no gene match: 6. As DNA, the CDR3 is TGCAGCGTTGAAGATTTCGGGGACAGGGTCACTGAAGCTTTCTTT. Protein product: CSVEDFGDRVTEAFF.

This clone appeared a single time. The chain has TRBV6-1 and TRBJ2-7; D is undetermined. Germline V gene lookup returns CDR1 MNHNS and CDR2 SASEGT. The germline V and J ends were trimmed by 5 bases and 4 bases, with 3 bases remaining between them. The length of the CDR3 is 10 residues. The CDR3 nucleotides read TGTGCCAGCAGTCTTTACGAGCAGTACTTC. As protein: CASSLYEQYF.

This chain uses TRBV6-5 with TRBJ2-1; TRBD2 matches at 8 bases. CDR3 length: 13 residues. After removal of 7 bases from V and 6 bases from J, the junction contained 5 bases not matched to a gene. CDR1 is MNHEY, CDR2 SVGAGI, per germline. CDR3 amino acids: CASTGTRGNEQFF. CDR3 DNA: TGTGCCAGCACTGGGACTAGAGGCAATGAGCAGTTCTTC.

In its sample, this clone was seen once. This chain connects TRBV28 to TRBJ1-3; TRBD1 is a possible D gene (5 bases). Germline CDR1 MDHEN, CDR2 SYDVKM. This CDR3 region has 17 residues. The V gene lost 3 bases and the J gene lost 4 bases, with 19 bases spanning the gap. The CDR3 coding sequence is TGTGCCAGCAGTTTGGGTGTCGGGCAGGGCGACGGAAACACCATATATTTT. Translated: CASSLGVGQGDGNTIYF.

This sequence joins TRBV10-3 and TRBJ2-4; 7 bases align to TRBD1. Germline trimming cut 4 bases from V and 3 bases from J; bases unmatched to any gene: 12. There are 17 residues in the CDR3. CDR1 and CDR2 from the germline V gene are ENHRY and SYGVKD. The CDR3 nucleotides are TGTGCCATCAGTGCGAGTTCTCAGGGGGTGGGCAAAAACATTCAGTACTTC. Its translation: CAISASSQGVGKNIQYF.

The chain couples TRBV5-1 to TRBJ1-5; TRBD1 might be the D (5 bases). The CDR3 is 15 residues long. Between the trimmed V and J ends, which lost 2 bases and 2 bases, there was a span of 11 bases. Per germline, CDR1 SGHRS and CDR2 YFSETQ. The CDR3 is CASSLIGGGNQPQHF. The CDR3 DNA reads as TGCGCCAGCAGCTTAATCGGGGGGGGCAATCAGCCCCAGCATTTT.

CDR3 nucleotide sequence: TGTGCCAGCAGCGGGACAGGGAATCAGCCCCAGCATTTT. Its translation is CASSGTGNQPQHF. V is TRBV6-1 and J is TRBJ1-5; 9 positions match TRBD1. V dropped 6 bases and J dropped 4; count of bases not matched to a gene: 1. Germline loops: CDR1 MNHNS, CDR2 SASEGT. This CDR3 is 13 amino acids long.

The chain uses TRBV5-5 and TRBJ2-7, with 10 positions matching TRBD1. The germline gives CDR1 SGHKS, CDR2 YYEKEE (reference sequence). J lost 7 bases, V lost 3 bases, and 13 bases had no gene match. This CDR3 contains 16 residues. CDR3 in DNA: TGTGCCAGCAGCTCTTTCGGGACAGGGGTTTTGCGGGAGCAGTACTTC. Amino acid sequence: CASSSFGTGVLREQYF.

The chain employs TRBV28 and TRBJ1-1, with TRBD1 matching 7 bases. This CDR3 has 15 residues. Trimming took 2 bases from V and 7 from J; bases not matched to a gene: 10. CDR1 is MDHEN and CDR2 is SYDVKM in the germline V gene. The CDR3 loop is CASSLGSGTDYEAFF. The CDR3 DNA follows: TGTGCCAGCAGTTTAGGTTCCGGGACAGACTATGAAGCTTTCTTT.

V gene TRBV28 combines with J gene TRBJ1-1; a possible D gene is TRBD1 (6 bases). In germline, CDR1 is MDHEN, CDR2 SYDVKM. CDR3 length: 16 residues. V lost 2 bases and J 1 base, leaving 14 bases between the germline ends. The CDR3 DNA is TGTGCCAGCAGTTTAGGGGGCGCAGGGGCGAACACTGAAGCTTTCTTT. As protein: CASSLGGAGANTEAFF.

The V gene is TRBV2, the J gene TRBJ2-5, with a weak D call TRBD2 (5 bases). Germline lookup yields CDR1 SNHLY and CDR2 FYNNEI. V lost 2 bases to trimming and J lost 2 bases, with 15 bases between them. The length of the CDR3 is 16 residues. The CDR3 protein is CASSEYGLREQETQYF. CDR3 DNA sequence: TGTGCCAGCAGTGAATATGGACTTAGGGAACAAGAGACCCAGTACTTC. The whole variable domain, filled in from reference TRBV2 and TRBJ2-5, reads EPEVTQTPSHQVTQMGQEVILRCVPISNHLYFYWYRQILGQKVEFLVSFYNNEISEKSEIFDDQFSVERPDGSNFTLKIRSTKLEDSAMYFCASSEYGLREQETQYFGPGTRLLVL.

The chain has TRBV4-2 and TRBJ1-2; 8 positions agree with TRBD1. The germline V gene encodes CDR1 LGHNA and CDR2 YNFKEQ. The CDR3 runs 15 residues. V shed 2 bases and J 5 bases; nucleotides not matched to a gene: 7. DNA for the CDR3: TGTGCCAGCAGCCAAACAAGGACAGGGACTTATGGCTACACCTTC. Translated: CASSQTRTGTYGYTF.

The rearrangement uses TRBV5-8 and TRBJ1-1, with D unclear. Germline V lookup: CDR1 SGHTS, CDR2 YDEGEE. V was clipped by 1 base and J by 4 bases, with 8 bases between them. The CDR3 sequence is 13 residues long. For the CDR3, the DNA is TGTGCCAGCAGCTTGATCGCGGGCACTGAAGCTTTCTTT. Translating gives CASSLIAGTEAFF.

V usage is TRBV19 and J usage is TRBJ1-2; maybe TRBD1 (6 bases). Germline V gene data show CDR1 as LNHDA and CDR2 as SQIVND (reference sequence). The CDR3 is made up of 13 amino acids. V lost 5 bases, J lost 5 bases, and 12 bases lay in between. The CDR3 sequence is CASSPQQGYGYTF. CDR3 DNA: TGTGCCAGTAGTCCCCAACAGGGTTATGGCTACACCTTC.

The chain couples TRBV29-1 to TRBJ2-1; tentative D call: TRBD2 (5 bases). Germline loops: CDR1 SQVTM, CDR2 ANQGSEA. Deletions cut 7 bases from V and 0 bases from J, with 10 bases between. The CDR3 spans 13 residues. This chain's CDR3 is CSAPGSSYNEQFF. Here the CDR3 DNA reads TGCAGCGCCCCGGGGAGCTCCTACAATGAGCAGTTCTTC.

The gene calls are TRBV27 and TRBJ2-7; D is unclear. Germline V CDR1 and CDR2: MNHEY, SMNVEV (reference sequence). Trimming removed 0 bases at V and 0 bases at J, with 6 bases between. This CDR3 is 14 amino acids long. The CDR3 region is CASSLSPGSYEQYF. The CDR3 region has the DNA TGTGCCAGCAGTTTATCCCCCGGCTCCTACGAGCAGTACTTC.

This rearrangement joins TRBV4-3 to TRBJ2-7; 9 bases agree with TRBD2. The CDR3 extends over 16 amino acids. Looked up from germline, CDR1 is LGHNA and CDR2 is YSLEER. After removal of 2 bases from V and 4 bases from J, the junction contained 9 bases not matched to a gene. The CDR3 bases are TGCGCCAGCAGCCAATCGAGTGATAGCGGGGGATACGAGCAGTACTTC. This sequence encodes CASSQSSDSGGYEQYF.

This rearrangement joins TRBV7-9 to TRBJ1-1, with 8 bases that match TRBD1. CDR1 SEHNR and CDR2 FQNEAQ come from the germline V gene (reference sequence). V was pared by 3 bases and J by 4 bases, with 7 bases of the junction left unmatched. The CDR3 runs to 15 residues. For the CDR3, the DNA is TGTGCCAGCAGCTTGGGTTATACAGGGGGCACTGAAGCTTTCTTT. The encoded protein is CASSLGYTGGTEAFF.

The J gene is TRBJ2-5, the V gene TRBV27, with TRBD1 matching 7 bases. Germline lookup yields CDR1 MNHEY and CDR2 SMNVEV (reference sequence). The V segment lost 4 bases and the J segment 1 base; nucleotides outside the gene matches: 9. This CDR3 comprises 16 residues. The CDR3 here is CASSSTPGQTQETQYF. The CDR3 nucleotides are TGTGCCAGCAGTTCCACGCCGGGACAGACCCAAGAGACCCAGTACTTC.

This clone was counted only a few times. The chain couples TRBV6-5 to TRBJ2-6, with 9 positions matching TRBD1. CDR1 and CDR2 (germline): MNHEY, SVGAGI. V was pared by 4 bases and J by 2 bases, with 3 bases of the junction left unmatched. The CDR3 is made up of 16 amino acids. CDR3 nucleotide sequence: TGTGCCAGCAGTTTAACAGGGGGCACTGGGGCCAACGTCCTGACTTTC. It specifies CASSLTGGTGANVLTF.

This clone was detected only a few times. The V gene is TRBV29-1, the J gene TRBJ1-4; tentatively, D is TRBD1 (6 bases). V dropped 5 bases and J dropped 0 bases, with 7 bases sitting between them. This CDR3 comprises 13 residues. Germline V gene data show CDR1 as SQVTM and CDR2 as ANQGSEA. The CDR3 protein is CSVRTATNEKLFF. The CDR3 DNA sequence: TGCAGCGTTCGGACAGCAACTAATGAAAAACTGTTTTTT.

The genes are TRBV20-1 and TRBJ1-4; D is uncertain. Trimming cost V 7 bases and J 8 bases, with 11 bases left between them. CDR3 length: 11 residues. CDR1 is DFQATT and CDR2 is SNEGSKA in the germline V gene (reference sequence). The CDR3 loop is CSGRRGEKLFF. For the CDR3, the DNA is TGCAGTGGAAGGAGAGGAGAAAAACTGTTTTTT.